This T cell receptor (beta chain) was captured by sequencing in a study of cytomegalovirus exposure and HLA in healthy donors. It was with 60 Vbeta and 13 Jbeta primers that the PCR ran. Only in-frame clones appear in the TCRdb table, and some are missing; sequencing was by immunoSEQ multiplex PCR. The profile shows 200,000 to 250,000 clones, 70% to 85% of them singletons. From germline, CDR1 is GTSNPN and CDR2 SVGIG (reference sequence). The CDR3 spans 16 residues. Germline trimming cut 0 bases from V and 4 bases from J; bases unmatched to any gene: 10. The chain combines TRBV30 with TRBJ1-1; 8 bases map to TRBD1. The sequencing input was PBMCs. This clonotype was sampled from a woman aged 55-69 years in good health and CMV-seropositive. CDR3 in amino acids: CAWSVRGRVVATEAFF. The CDR3 DNA reads TGTGCCTGGAGTGTCAGGGGGCGCGTTGTAGCCACTGAAGCTTTCTTT. The full variable domain, rest sourced from reference TRBV30 and TRBJ1-1, is SQTIHQWPATLVQPVGSPLSLECTVEGTSNPNLYWYRQAAGRGLQLLFYSVGIGQISSEVPQNLSASRPQDRQFILSSKKLLLSDSGFYLCAWSVRGRVVATEAFFGQGTRLTVV.